This T cell receptor (beta chain) was found in a study of blood T cell repertoires in COVID-19. Produced via immunoSEQ multiplex PCR; TCRdb's table is partial and in-frame only. The data hold about 82,000 clones, with over 70% observed a single time. By sample share, this clone is medium-sized. Other nucleotide sequences in the sample specify the same CDR3. V dropped 0 bases and J dropped 1; count of bases not matched to a gene: 3. The CDR3 extends over 15 amino acids. CDR1 is SGDLS, CDR2 YYNGEE, per germline. This sequence joins TRBV9 and TRBJ2-7; 8 bases map to TRBD2. The TCR comes from a woman aged 40 to 50 with active or convalescent COVID-19. Material: peripheral blood. The DNA for the CDR3 is TGTGCCAGCAGCGTAGGAGCGGGGGCGTCCTACGAGCAGTACTTC. This sequence encodes CASSVGAGASYEQYF. The entire variable domain, with the rest obtained from reference TRBV9 and TRBJ2-7, is as follows: DSGVTQTPKHLITATGQRVTLRCSPRSGDLSVYWYQQSLDQGLQFLIQYYNGEERAKGNILERFSAQQFPDLHSELNLSSLELGDSALYFCASSVGAGASYEQYFGPGTRLTVT.